These T cell receptor beta chains were read from a single sample in a study of OX40 agonist ivuxolimab in advanced cancers. The method was immunoSEQ multiplex PCR; TCRdb's version includes in-frame clones alone and lacks a portion of them. The sample consists of about 95,000 clones, roughly 84% of them appearing once. Specimen: CD4+ or CD8+ T cells sorted from blood, collected in a trial of the OX40 agonist ivuxolimab. The source of these receptors is an adult with an advanced solid tumor such as melanoma, head and neck, liver or kidney cancer. Each CDR3 is given with its conserved first and last residue. The D gene is left open where the match is weak. Size tells how often a clone was seen (once, few, many) or the class of an expanded clone, and some rows leave it out.

NA,NA,TRBV18,TRBJ2-3,CASSPRGESTDTQYF,TGTGCCAGCTCACCACGGGGGGAAAGCACAGATACGCAGTATTTT
NA,NA,TRBV19,TRBJ2-5,CASSIGYNPPRETQYF,TGTGCCAGTAGTATAGGTTACAACCCCCCGCGGGAGACCCAGTACTTC
NA,TRBD2,TRBV5-1,TRBJ2-1,CASSLSGMGYNEQFF,TGCGCCAGCAGCCTGAGCGGGATGGGTTACAATGAGCAGTTCTTC
NA,NA,TRBV21-1,TRBJ2-5,CASSKVGREETQYF,TGTGCCAGCAGCAAAGTAGGCAGGGAAGAGACCCAGTACTTC
NA,NA,TRBV28,TRBJ1-1,CASSSPGHHTEAFF,TGTGCCAGCAGTTCTCCGGGACACCACACTGAAGCTTTCTTT
NA,TRBD2,TRBV5-1,TRBJ2-1,CASSLVAGNAEQFF,TGCGCCAGCAGCTTGGTAGCGGGAAATGCTGAGCAGTTCTTC
NA,NA,TRBV9,TRBJ2-2,CASSVSGATISNTGELFF,TGTGCCAGCAGCGTATCGGGGGCAACCATTTCGAACACCGGGGAGCTGTTTTTT
NA,NA,TRBV6-6,TRBJ2-2,CASSVLGGNTGELFF,TGTGCCAGCAGTGTCCTTGGAGGGAACACCGGGGAGCTGTTTTTT
NA,NA,TRBV7-8,TRBJ2-1,CASSLAHWAAYNEQFF,TGTGCCAGCAGCTTAGCGCACTGGGCCGCCTACAATGAGCAGTTCTTC
NA,NA,TRBV4-3,TRBJ1-4,CASSQDVGSLSEKLFF,TGCGCCAGCAGCCAAGATGTCGGCAGTCTCTCGGAAAAACTGTTTTTT
NA,NA,TRBV28,TRBJ1-4,CASRGITNEKLFF,TGTGCCAGCAGAGGGATCACTAATGAAAAACTGTTTTTT
few,NA,TRBV5-6,TRBJ1-2,CASSFLGDGYTF,TGTGCCAGCAGCTTTTTAGGGGATGGCTACACCTTC
NA,TRBD2,TRBV19,TRBJ2-7,CASSTSGLAGAREQYF,TGTGCCAGTAGTACATCTGGACTAGCGGGAGCCCGAGAGCAGTACTTC
NA,NA,TRBV7-8,TRBJ2-1,CASSLVGRGSYNEQFF,TGTGCCAGCAGCCTAGTGGGGAGGGGGTCCTACAATGAGCAGTTCTTC